Described below is a single T cell receptor beta chain sequence and its context. V was trimmed by 5 bases and J by 2 bases, leaving 5 bases between them. This CDR3 has 12 residues. In germline, CDR1 is SGHVS, CDR2 FQNEAQ. The sample originates from a study of control samples from healthy donors and cancer patients. Only in-frame clones appear in the TCRdb table, and some are missing; sequencing was by immunoSEQ multiplex PCR. The top ten hold roughly 9.7% of the sample, which has 79,000 or so clones, approximately 91% seen once. The sequence was obtained from a woman aged 45 to 65 with colorectal cancer. The specimen was PBMCs. The chain is built from TRBV7-8 and TRBJ2-3; D remains ambiguous. The CDR3 region is CASSPFTDTQYF. DNA of the CDR3: TGTGCCAGCAGCCCATTCACAGATACGCAGTATTTT.